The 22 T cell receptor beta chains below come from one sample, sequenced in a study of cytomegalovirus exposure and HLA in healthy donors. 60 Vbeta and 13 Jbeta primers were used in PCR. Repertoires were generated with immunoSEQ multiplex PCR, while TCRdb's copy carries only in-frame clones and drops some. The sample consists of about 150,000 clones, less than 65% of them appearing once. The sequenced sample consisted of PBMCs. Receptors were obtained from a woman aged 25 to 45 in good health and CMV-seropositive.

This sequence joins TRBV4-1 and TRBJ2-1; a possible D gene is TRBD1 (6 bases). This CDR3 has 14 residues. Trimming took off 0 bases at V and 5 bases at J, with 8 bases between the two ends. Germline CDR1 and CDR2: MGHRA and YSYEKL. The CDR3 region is CASSQEGGNNEQFF. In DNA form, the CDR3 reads TGCGCCAGCAGCCAAGAAGGGGGAAACAATGAGCAGTTCTTC.

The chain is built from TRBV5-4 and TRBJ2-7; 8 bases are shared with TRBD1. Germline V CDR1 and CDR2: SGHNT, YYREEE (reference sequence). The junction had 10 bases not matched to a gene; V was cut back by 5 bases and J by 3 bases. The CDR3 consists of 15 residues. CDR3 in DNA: TGTGCCAGCAGTTCAGGGGGCGAGTTTTTCTACGAGCAGTACTTC. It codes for CASSSGGEFFYEQYF.

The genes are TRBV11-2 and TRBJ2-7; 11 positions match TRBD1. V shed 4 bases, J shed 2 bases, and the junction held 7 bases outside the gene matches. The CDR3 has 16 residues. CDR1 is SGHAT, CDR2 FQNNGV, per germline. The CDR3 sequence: CASSSIPGQGAYEQYF. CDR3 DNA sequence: TGTGCCAGCAGCTCCATCCCGGGACAGGGGGCCTACGAGCAGTACTTC. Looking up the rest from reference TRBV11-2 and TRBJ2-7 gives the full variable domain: EAGVAQSPRYKIIEKRQSVAFWCNPISGHATLYWYQQILGQGPKLLIQFQNNGVVDDSQLPKDRFSAERLKGVDSTLKIQPAKLEDSAVYLCASSSIPGQGAYEQYFGPGTRLTVT.

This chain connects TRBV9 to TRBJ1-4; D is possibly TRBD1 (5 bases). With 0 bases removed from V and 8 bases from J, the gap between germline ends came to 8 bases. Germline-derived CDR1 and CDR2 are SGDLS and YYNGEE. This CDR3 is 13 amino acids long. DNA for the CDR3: TGTGCCAGCAGCGTAGGTCAGGGCGAAAAACTGTTTTTT. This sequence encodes CASSVGQGEKLFF. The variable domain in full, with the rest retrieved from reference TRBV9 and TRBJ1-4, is DSGVTQTPKHLITATGQRVTLRCSPRSGDLSVYWYQQSLDQGLQFLIQYYNGEERAKGNILERFSAQQFPDLHSELNLSSLELGDSALYFCASSVGQGEKLFFGSGTQLSVL.

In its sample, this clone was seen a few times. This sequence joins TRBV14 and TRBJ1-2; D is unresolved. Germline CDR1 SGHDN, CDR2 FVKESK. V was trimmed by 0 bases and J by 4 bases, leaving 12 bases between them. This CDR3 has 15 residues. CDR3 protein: CASSQDRRLGYGYTF. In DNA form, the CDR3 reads TGTGCCAGCAGCCAAGATAGGAGGTTGGGCTATGGCTACACCTTC.

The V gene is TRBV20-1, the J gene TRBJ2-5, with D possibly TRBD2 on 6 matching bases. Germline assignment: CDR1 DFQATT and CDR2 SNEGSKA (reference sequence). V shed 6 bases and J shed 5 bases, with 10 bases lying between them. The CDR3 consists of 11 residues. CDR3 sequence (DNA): TGCAGTGCCCGGGAGTTCGAGACCCAGTACTTC. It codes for CSAREFETQYF.

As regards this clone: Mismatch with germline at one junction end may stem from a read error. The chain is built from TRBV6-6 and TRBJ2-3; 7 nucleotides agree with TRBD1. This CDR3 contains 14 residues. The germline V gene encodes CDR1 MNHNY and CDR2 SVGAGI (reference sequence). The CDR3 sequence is CACSTTGVTDTQYF. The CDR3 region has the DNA TGTGCCTGCAGTACAACAGGGGTTACCGATACGCAGTATTTT.

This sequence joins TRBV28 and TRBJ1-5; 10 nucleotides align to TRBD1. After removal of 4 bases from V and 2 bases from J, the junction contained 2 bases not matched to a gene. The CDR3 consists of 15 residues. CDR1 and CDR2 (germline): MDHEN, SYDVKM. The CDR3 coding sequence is TGTGCCAGCAGTTCCGGACAGGGGGGCAATCAGCCCCAGCATTTT. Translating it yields CASSSGQGGNQPQHF.

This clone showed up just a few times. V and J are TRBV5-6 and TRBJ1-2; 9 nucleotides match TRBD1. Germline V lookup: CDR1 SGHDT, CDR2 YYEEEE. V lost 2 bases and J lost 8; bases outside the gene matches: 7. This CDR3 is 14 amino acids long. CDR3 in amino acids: CASSLGQGLNGYTF. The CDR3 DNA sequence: TGTGCCAGCAGCTTAGGACAGGGGCTGAACGGCTACACCTTC.

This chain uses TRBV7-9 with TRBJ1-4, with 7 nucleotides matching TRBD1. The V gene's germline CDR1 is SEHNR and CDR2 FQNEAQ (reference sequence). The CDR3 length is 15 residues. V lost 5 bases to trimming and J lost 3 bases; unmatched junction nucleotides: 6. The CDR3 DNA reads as TGTGCCAGCAGCATAAGACAGGGCTCTAATGAAAAACTGTTTTTT. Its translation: CASSIRQGSNEKLFF.

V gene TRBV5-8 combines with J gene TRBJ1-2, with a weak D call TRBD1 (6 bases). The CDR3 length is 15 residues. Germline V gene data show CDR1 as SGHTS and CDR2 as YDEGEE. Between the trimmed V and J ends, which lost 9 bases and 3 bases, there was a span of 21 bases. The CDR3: CANSAGVGAHYGYTF. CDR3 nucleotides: TGTGCCAACTCGGCAGGGGTGGGGGCTCACTATGGCTACACCTTC.

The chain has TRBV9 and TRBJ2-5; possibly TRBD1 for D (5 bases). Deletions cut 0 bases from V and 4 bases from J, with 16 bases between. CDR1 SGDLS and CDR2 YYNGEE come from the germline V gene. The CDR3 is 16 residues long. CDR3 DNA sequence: TGTGCCAGCAGCGTAGGGGCAGGGTATGGGCGAGAGACCCAGTACTTC. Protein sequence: CASSVGAGYGRETQYF.

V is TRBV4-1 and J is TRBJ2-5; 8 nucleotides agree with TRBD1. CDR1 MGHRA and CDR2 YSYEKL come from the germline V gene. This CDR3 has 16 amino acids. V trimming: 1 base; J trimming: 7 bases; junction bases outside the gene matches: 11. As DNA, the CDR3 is TGCGCCAGCAGCCAAGCGGACAGGGCCCCCGGGTGGACCCAGTACTTC. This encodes CASSQADRAPGWTQYF.

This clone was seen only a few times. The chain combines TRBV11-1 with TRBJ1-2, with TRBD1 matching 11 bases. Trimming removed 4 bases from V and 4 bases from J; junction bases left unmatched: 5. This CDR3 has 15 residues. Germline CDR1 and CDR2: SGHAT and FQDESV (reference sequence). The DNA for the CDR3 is TGTGCCAGCAGCTCCGGGACAGGGGGTCCCTATGGCTACACCTTC. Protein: CASSSGTGGPYGYTF. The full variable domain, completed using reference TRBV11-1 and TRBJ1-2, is EAEVAQSPRYKITEKSQAVAFWCDPISGHATLYWYRQILGQGPELLVQFQDESVVDDSQLPKDRFSAERLKGVDSTLKIQPAELGDSAMYLCASSSGTGGPYGYTFGSGTRLTVV.

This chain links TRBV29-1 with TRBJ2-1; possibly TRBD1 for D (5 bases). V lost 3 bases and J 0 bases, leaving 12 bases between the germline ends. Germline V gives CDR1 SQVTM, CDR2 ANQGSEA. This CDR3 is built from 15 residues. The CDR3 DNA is TGCAGCGTTGAGGGGCAGGCCAGCTCCTACAATGAGCAGTTCTTC. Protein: CSVEGQASSYNEQFF.

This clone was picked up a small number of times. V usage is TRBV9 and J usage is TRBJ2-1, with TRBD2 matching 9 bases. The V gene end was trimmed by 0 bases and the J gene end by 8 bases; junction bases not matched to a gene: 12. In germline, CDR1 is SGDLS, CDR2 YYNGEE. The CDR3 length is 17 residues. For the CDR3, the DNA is TGTGCCAGCAGCGTAGGAAGACCTAGCGGGGCCTCCGATGAGCAGTTCTTC. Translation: CASSVGRPSGASDEQFF.

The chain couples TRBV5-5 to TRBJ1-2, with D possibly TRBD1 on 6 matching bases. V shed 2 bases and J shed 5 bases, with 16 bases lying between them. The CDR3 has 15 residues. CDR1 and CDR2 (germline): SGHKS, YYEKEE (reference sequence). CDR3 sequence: CASSLSLTGTYGYTF. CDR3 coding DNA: TGTGCCAGCAGCTTATCCCTGACAGGCACTTATGGCTACACCTTC.

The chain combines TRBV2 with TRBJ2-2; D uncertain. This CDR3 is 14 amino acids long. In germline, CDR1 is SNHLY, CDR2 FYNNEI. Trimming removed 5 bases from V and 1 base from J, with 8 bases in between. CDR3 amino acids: CASSPAWNTGELFF. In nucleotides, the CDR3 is TGTGCCAGCAGTCCTGCGTGGAACACCGGGGAGCTGTTTTTT.

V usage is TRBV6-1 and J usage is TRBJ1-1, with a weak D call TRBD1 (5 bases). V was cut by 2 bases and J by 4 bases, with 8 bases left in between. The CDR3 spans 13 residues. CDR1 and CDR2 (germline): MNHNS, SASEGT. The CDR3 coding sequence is TGTGCCAGCAGTGAACTCGGGGGCACTGAAGCTTTCTTT. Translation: CASSELGGTEAFF.

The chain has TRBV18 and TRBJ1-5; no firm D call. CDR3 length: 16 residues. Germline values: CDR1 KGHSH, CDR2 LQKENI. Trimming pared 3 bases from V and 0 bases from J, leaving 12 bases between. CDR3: CASSPLRLYSNQPQHF. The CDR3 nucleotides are TGTGCCAGCTCACCGTTGCGGCTATATAGCAATCAGCCCCAGCATTTT.

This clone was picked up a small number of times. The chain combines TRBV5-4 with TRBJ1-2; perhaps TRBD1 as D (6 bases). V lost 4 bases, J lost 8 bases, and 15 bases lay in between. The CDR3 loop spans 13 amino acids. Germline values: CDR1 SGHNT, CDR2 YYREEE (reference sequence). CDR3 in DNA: TGTGCCAGCAGCCGAGGGACAAAGGAAGGCTACACCTTC. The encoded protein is CASSRGTKEGYTF.

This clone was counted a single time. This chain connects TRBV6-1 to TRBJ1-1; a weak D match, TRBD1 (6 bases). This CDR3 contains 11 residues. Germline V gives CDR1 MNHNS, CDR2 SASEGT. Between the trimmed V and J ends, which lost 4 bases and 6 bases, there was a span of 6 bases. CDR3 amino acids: CASSGQAEAFF. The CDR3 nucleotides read TGTGCCAGCAGTGGACAGGCTGAAGCTTTCTTT.